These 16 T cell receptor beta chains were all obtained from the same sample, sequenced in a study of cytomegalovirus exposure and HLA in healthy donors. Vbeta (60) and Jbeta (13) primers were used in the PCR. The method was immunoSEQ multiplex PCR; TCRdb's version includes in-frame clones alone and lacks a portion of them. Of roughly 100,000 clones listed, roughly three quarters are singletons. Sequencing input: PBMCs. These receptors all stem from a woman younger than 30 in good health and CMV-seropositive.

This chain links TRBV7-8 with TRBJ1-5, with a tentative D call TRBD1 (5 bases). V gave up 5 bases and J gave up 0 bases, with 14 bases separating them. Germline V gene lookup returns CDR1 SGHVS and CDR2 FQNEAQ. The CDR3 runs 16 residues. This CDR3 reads CASSEKTAYSNQPQHF. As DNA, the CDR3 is TGTGCCAGCAGCGAGAAGACAGCCTATAGCAATCAGCCCCAGCATTTT.

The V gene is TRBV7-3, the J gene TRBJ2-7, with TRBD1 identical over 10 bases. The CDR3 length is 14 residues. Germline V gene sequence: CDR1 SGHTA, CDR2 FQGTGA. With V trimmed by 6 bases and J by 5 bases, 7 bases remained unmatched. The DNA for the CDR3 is TGTGCCAGCAGTCCAGACAGGGGGCGGAACGAGCAGTACTTC. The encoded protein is CASSPDRGRNEQYF.

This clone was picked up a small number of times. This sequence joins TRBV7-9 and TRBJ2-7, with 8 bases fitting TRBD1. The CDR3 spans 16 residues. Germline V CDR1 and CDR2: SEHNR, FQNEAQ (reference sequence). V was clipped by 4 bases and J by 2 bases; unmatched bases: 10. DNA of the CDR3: TGTGCCAGCAGCTGGACAATGACAGGGGCACCCTACGAGCAGTACTTC. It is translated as CASSWTMTGAPYEQYF.

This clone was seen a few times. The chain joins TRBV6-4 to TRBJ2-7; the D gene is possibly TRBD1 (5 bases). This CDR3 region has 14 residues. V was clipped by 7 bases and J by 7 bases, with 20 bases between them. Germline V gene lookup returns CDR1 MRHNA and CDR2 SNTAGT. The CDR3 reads CASTGRTPLGEQYF. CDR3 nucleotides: TGTGCCAGCACCGGACGGACACCCCTTGGGGAGCAGTACTTC.

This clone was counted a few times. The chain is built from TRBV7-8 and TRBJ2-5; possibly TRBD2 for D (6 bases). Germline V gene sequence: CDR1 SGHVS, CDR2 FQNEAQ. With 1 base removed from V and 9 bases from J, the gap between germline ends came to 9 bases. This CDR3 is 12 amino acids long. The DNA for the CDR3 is TGTGCCAGCAGCTTAGGGACTACTGCCCAGTACTTC. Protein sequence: CASSLGTTAQYF.

As DNA, the CDR3 is TGCGCCAGCAGCTTGTACCCGGGTCAGCCCCAGCATTTT. Translated, it gives CASSLYPGQPQHF. The chain uses TRBV5-1 and TRBJ1-5; D is unresolved. CDR1 and CDR2 from the germline V gene are SGHRS and YFSETQ. This CDR3 has 13 residues. V was pared by 1 base and J by 6 bases, with 8 bases between.

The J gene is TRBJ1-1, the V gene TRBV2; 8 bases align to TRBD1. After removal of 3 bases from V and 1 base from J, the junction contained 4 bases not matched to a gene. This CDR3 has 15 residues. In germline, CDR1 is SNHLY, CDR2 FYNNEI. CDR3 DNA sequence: TGTGCCAGCAGTGAGACAGGGGAGGGGAACACTGAAGCTTTCTTT. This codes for CASSETGEGNTEAFF.

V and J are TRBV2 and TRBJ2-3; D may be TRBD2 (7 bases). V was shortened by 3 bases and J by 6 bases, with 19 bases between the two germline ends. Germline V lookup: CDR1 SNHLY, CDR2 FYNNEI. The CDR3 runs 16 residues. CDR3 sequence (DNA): TGTGCCAGCAGTGATTTTGGCGGGGGCCCCGGGGATACGCAGTATTTT. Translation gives CASSDFGGGPGDTQYF.

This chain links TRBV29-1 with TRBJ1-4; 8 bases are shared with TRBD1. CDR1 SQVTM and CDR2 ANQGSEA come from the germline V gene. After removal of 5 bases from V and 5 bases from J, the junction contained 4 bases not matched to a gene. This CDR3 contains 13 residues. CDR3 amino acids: CSVRDRLNEKLFF. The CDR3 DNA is TGCAGCGTTAGGGACAGGCTCAATGAAAAACTGTTTTTT.

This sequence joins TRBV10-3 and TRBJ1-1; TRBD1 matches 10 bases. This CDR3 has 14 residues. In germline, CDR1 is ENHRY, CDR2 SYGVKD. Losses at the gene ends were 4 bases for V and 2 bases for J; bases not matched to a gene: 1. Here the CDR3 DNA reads TGTGCCATCAGTGGACAGGGGGCCAACACTGAAGCTTTCTTT. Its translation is CAISGQGANTEAFF.

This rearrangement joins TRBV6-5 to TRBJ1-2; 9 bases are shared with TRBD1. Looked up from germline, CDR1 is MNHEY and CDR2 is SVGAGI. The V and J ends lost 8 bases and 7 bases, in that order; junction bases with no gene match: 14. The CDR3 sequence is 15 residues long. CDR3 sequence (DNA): TGTGCCAGCTGCATAGGAGGACAGGGGAACGTTGGCTACACCTTC. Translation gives CASCIGGQGNVGYTF.

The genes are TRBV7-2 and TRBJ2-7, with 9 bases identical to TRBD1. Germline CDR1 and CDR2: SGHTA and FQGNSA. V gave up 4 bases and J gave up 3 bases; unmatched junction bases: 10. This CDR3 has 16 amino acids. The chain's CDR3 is CASSSIPDRGHYEQYF. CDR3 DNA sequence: TGTGCCAGCAGCTCCATCCCGGACAGGGGCCACTACGAGCAGTACTTC.

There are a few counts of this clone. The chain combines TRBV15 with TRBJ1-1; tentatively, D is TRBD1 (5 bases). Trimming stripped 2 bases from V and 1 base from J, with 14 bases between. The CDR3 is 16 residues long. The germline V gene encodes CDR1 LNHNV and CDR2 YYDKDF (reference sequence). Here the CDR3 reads CATSRLAGRWNTEAFF. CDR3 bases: TGTGCCACCAGCAGACTCGCAGGGAGGTGGAACACTGAAGCTTTCTTT.

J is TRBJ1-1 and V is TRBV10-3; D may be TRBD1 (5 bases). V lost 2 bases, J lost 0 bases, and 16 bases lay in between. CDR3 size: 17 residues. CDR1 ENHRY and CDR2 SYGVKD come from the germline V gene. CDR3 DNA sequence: TGTGCCATCAGTGAGCCCATTCAGGGCAGGTTGAACACTGAAGCTTTCTTT. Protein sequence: CAISEPIQGRLNTEAFF.

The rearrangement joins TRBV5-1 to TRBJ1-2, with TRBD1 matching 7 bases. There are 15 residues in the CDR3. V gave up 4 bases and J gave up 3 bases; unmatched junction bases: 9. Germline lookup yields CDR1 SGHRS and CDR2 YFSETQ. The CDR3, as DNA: TGCGCCAGCAGCAAGGTCGCAGGGGGTGACTATGGCTACACCTTC. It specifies CASSKVAGGDYGYTF.

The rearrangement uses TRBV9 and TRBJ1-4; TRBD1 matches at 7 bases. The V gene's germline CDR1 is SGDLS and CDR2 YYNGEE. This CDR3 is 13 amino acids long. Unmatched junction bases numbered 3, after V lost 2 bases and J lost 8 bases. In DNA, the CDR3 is TGTGCCAGCAGCGTCGACAGGGAGGAAAAACTGTTTTTT. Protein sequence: CASSVDREEKLFF.